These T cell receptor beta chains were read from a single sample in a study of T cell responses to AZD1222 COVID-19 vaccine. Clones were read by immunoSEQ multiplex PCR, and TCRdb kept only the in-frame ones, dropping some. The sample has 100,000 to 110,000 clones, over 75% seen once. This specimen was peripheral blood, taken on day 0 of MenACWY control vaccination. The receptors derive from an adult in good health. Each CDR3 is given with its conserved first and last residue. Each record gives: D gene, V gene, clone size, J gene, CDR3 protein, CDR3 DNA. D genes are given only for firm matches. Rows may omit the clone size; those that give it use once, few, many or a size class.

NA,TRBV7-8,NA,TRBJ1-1,CASSPQGSNTEAFF,TGTGCCAGCAGCCCACAGGGATCGAACACTGAAGCTTTCTTT
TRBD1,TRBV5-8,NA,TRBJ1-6,CASSWDRGSYNSPLHF,TGTGCCAGCAGCTGGGACAGGGGATCCTATAATTCACCCCTCCACTTT
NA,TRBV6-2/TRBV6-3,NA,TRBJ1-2,CASSLVSALDWYGYTF,TGTGCCAGCAGTTTGGTTTCCGCCCTAGATTGGTATGGCTACACCTTC
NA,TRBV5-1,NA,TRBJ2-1,CASSASGSSYNEQFF,TGCGCCAGCAGCGCATCGGGGAGCTCCTACAATGAGCAGTTCTTC
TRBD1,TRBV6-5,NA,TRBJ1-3,CASSYTRGSGNTIYF,TGTGCCAGCAGTTATACCAGGGGGTCTGGAAACACCATATATTTT
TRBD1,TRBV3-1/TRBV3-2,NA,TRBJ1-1,CASSHNTGGGEAFF,TGTGCCAGCAGCCATAACACAGGGGGAGGGGAAGCTTTCTTT
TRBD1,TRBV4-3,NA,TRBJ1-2,CASSQEWDRAYGYTF,TGCGCCAGCAGCCAAGAGTGGGACAGGGCCTATGGCTACACCTTC
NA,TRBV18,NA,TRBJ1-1,CASSASGRKNTEAFF,TGTGCCAGCTCAGCCTCAGGGAGGAAGAACACTGAAGCTTTCTTT
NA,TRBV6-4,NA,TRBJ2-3,CASSGEILDTQYF,TGTGCCAGCAGTGGAGAAATCCTGGATACGCAGTATTTT
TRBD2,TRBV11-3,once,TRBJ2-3,CASSQRGTIVADTQYF,TGTGCCAGCAGCCAGCGGGGGACGATAGTAGCAGATACGCAGTATTTT
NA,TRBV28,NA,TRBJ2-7,CASRLDRPYEQYF,TGTGCCAGCAGACTAGACAGGCCCTACGAGCAGTACTTC
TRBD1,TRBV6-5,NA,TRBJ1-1,CASRRDRRNTEAFF,TGTGCCAGCAGGAGGGACAGAAGGAACACTGAAGCTTTCTTT
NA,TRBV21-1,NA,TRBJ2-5,CASRTCSQYF,TGTGCCAGCAGGACCTGTAGCCAGTACTTC
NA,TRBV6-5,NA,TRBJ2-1,CASGVTTSYNEQFF,TGTGCCAGCGGGGTAACTACCTCCTACAATGAGCAGTTCTTC
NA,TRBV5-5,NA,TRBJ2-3,CASSPTPLTGRTDTQYF,TGTGCCAGCAGTCCGACCCCCCTAACAGGACGCACAGATACGCAGTATTTT
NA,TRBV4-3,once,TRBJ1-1,CASSQQENTEAFF,TGCGCCAGCAGCCAACAGGAGAACACTGAAGCTTTCTTT
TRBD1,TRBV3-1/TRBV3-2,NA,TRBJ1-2,CASSSHRGGGYTF,TGTGCCAGCAGCTCCCACAGGGGAGGCGGCTACACCTTC
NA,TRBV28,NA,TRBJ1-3,CASSSPSGARGNTIYF,TGTGCCAGCAGTTCCCCTTCGGGGGCAAGAGGAAACACCATATATTTT
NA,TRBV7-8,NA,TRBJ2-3,CASSLALQSPDTQYF,TGTGCCAGCAGCTTAGCGCTTCAGTCCCCCGATACGCAGTATTTT
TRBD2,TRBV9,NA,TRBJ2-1,CASRSTGGANEQFF,TGTGCCAGCAGGTCCACCGGGGGGGCGAATGAGCAGTTCTTC
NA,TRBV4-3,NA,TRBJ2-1,CASSQGVRGVSYNEQFF,TGCGCCAGCAGCCAAGGGGTGCGCGGGGTCTCCTACAATGAGCAGTTCTTC
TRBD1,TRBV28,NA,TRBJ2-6,CASSLLTGPGANVLTF,TGTGCCAGCAGTTTATTGACAGGGCCCGGGGCCAACGTCCTGACTTTC
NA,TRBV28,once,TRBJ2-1,CASRGTGYNEQFF,TGTGCCAGCAGGGGGACGGGATACAATGAGCAGTTCTTC
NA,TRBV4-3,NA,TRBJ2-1,CASSQEGWNEQFF,TGCGCCAGCAGCCAAGAGGGCTGGAATGAGCAGTTCTTC
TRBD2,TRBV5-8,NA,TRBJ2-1,CASSSVAGGYNEQFF,TGTGCCAGCAGCTCCGTAGCGGGAGGGTACAATGAGCAGTTCTTC
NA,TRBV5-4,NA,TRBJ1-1,CASSFISSDEAFF,TGTGCCAGCAGCTTCATTTCGAGTGATGAAGCTTTCTTT
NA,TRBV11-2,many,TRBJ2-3,CASSFSGQGDTQYF,TGTGCCAGCAGCTTCTCTGGGCAAGGAGATACGCAGTATTTT
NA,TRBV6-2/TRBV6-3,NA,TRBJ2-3,CASSYFGVDTQYF,TGTGCCAGCAGTTACTTCGGCGTGGATACGCAGTATTTT
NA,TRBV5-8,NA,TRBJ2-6,CASSLAGSGANVLTF,TGTGCCAGCAGCTTGGCAGGGTCCGGGGCCAACGTCCTGACTTTC
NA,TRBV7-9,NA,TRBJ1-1,CASSSSSVGEAFF,TGTGCCAGCAGTTCTTCTTCGGTGGGTGAAGCTTTCTTT
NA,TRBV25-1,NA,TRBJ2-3,CASRDSLGGTTDTQYF,TGTGCCAGCAGAGACTCTCTAGGGGGGACCACAGATACGCAGTATTTT
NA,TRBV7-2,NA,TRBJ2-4,CASSTHIAKNIQYF,TGTGCCAGCAGTACACACATAGCCAAAAACATTCAGTACTTC
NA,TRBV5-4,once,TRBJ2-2,CASSAGQLLGTGELFF,TGTGCCAGCAGCGCGGGACAGCTATTGGGCACCGGGGAGCTGTTTTTT
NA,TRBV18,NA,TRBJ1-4,CASSPVEVGLRNEKLFF,TGTGCCAGCTCACCAGTGGAAGTAGGTTTGAGGAATGAAAAACTGTTTTTT
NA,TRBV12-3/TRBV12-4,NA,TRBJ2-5,CASSLARGTQYF,TGTGCCAGCAGTTTAGCGCGGGGGACCCAGTACTTC
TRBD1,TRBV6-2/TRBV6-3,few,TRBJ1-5,CASSSDRAGNQPQHF,TGTGCCAGCAGTTCAGACAGGGCGGGCAATCAGCCCCAGCATTTT
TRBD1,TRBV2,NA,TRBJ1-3,CASTRGQTGDTIYF,TGTGCCAGCACCCGGGGACAGACAGGGGACACCATATATTTT
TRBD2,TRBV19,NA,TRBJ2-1,CASSRSGLAGADNEQFF,TGTGCCAGTAGTAGGTCTGGACTAGCGGGAGCTGACAATGAGCAGTTCTTC
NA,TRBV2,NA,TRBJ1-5,CASSAGVGYQPQHF,TGTGCCAGCAGCGCGGGGGTGGGCTATCAGCCCCAGCATTTT
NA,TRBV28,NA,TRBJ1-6,CASSISGSDNSPLHF,TGTGCCAGCAGTATTTCAGGGTCGGATAATTCACCCCTCCACTTT
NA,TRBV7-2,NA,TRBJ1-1,CASSSVIGAEAFF,TGTGCCAGCAGCTCGGTAATCGGAGCTGAAGCTTTCTTT
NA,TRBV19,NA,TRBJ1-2,CASSVQSGPYGYTF,TGTGCCAGTAGTGTGCAGTCGGGACCCTATGGCTACACCTTC
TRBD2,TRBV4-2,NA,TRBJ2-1,CASSLRLAGGGNEQFF,TGTGCCAGCAGCCTTAGACTAGCGGGTGGGGGGAATGAGCAGTTCTTC
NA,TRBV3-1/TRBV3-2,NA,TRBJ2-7,CASSQEGPYEQYF,TGTGCCAGCAGCCAAGAGGGGCCCTACGAGCAGTACTTC
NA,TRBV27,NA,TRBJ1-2,CATSRTDFYGYTF,TGTGCCACCTCACGGACAGACTTCTATGGCTACACCTTC
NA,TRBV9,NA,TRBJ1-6,CASSAPRTADSPLHF,TGTGCCAGCAGCGCCCCTCGGACAGCTGATTCACCCCTCCACTTT
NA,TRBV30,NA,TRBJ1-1,CAWSYVRGTEAFF,TGTGCCTGGAGCTATGTGAGAGGGACTGAAGCTTTCTTT
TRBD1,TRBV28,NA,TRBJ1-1,CASRSGGGGTEAFF,TGTGCCAGCAGGTCAGGGGGTGGGGGCACTGAAGCTTTCTTT
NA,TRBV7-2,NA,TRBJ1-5,CASTPLPLGNQPQHF,TGTGCCAGCACCCCGTTGCCGTTGGGCAATCAGCCCCAGCATTTT
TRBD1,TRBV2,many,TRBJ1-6,CASRTGLGSPLHF,TGTGCCAGCAGGACAGGGCTGGGTTCACCCCTCCACTTT
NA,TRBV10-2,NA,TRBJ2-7,CASSGNGDSYEQYF,TGCGCCAGCAGTGGTAACGGAGACTCCTACGAGCAGTACTTC